This T cell receptor beta chain came from a study of blood T cell repertoires in COVID-19 (dated by TCRdb to 2018 to 2021). Turning to the overall study: Samples from collaborators originated in the United States, Italy and Spain and spanned both the acute and convalescent phases of COVID-19. The dataset comprised deeply sampled blood TCRbeta repertoires from subjects exposed to, actively infected with, or recovered from COVID-19. A de-identified subject ID, COVID-19 status, age in years and sex were almost always included in the sample metadata. The repertoires were released in a freely available public database intended as a resource for research on the immune response to SARS-CoV-2. The samples were drawn from the first 160 participants of the ongoing ImmuneRACE study and from over 950 subjects provided by 6 global collaborators. HLA class I and class II types, where available, came from metadata supplied by the sample provider rather than from assay-based typing. The prospective study material was composed of cDNA or gDNA derived from T cells, B-cell-depleted T cells, or PBMCs. Results the study describes overall, beyond this receptor: How much clinical and demographic metadata was included differed by source and by participant, and the metadata was provided uncurated.

The CDR3 runs 15 amino acids, cysteine and phenylalanine included. Here the CDR3 DNA is all that survives: 45 bases in frame from base 1. The germline V gene sets CDR1 to MNHEY and CDR2 to SVGAGI. V ends up 1 base short and J 9 bases short, with an unmatched junction base count of 10. Enrolling through a virtual design, the prospective study's participants ranged in age from roughly 18 to 100 years and lived across roughly 24 United States geographic areas. Cohort assignment in the prospective study relied on participant-reported clinical history from a screening survey and a study questionnaire. A participant counted as exposed if, within 2 weeks of entering the study, that participant had been in contact with someone who had a PCR-confirmed or clinician-diagnosed COVID-19 case. In the prospective study, mobile phlebotomists collected whole blood, serum and a nasopharyngeal or oropharyngeal swab from each participant. Prospective study participants could optionally give additional blood draws and questionnaires over an approximately 2-month period. Blood samples from the prospective study were shipped frozen or at room temperature prior to DNA extraction.

TCRbeta CDR3 regions were amplified from genomic DNA by means of the immunoSEQ Assay, a bias-controlled multiplex PCR. Processing in the source paper ran as follows. Nucleated cell counts per sample were estimated from amplification of reference gene primers within the assay. Sequence reads were collapsed and filtered to measure the absolute abundance of every unique TCRbeta CDR3 rearrangement. For each sample, productive Simpson clonality was calculated by taking the square root of Simpson's diversity index across productive rearrangements. In TCRdb, the immuneACCESS table is reduced to in-frame sequences with V and J assigned. These tables do not hold every clone; where another copy was compared, an unresolved V gene accounts for under half, and the others remain unexplained. V and J calls and clone size are given by that table; D and trimming were obtained from the DNA. The table for this sample lists roughly 320,000 clones; 90% to 95% of them were counted only once. Together, the top ten hold about 4.2% of the sample.

Comment on this clone: Its antigen remains unidentified. Within one base of it there is no much larger clone, and no base qualities were kept.

The chain is encoded by TRBV6-5 joined to TRBJ2-7, and 9 junctional nucleotides match TRBD1. The receptor was isolated from a woman under 40 who had been exposed to COVID-19. Sequencing was done on a sample of PBMCs or T cells enriched from blood (not recorded which). The CDR3 protein: CASSYFTTGGAVQYF. The sequenced DNA is TGTGCCAGCAGTTACTTTACTACAGGGGGCGCGGTGCAGTACTTC.